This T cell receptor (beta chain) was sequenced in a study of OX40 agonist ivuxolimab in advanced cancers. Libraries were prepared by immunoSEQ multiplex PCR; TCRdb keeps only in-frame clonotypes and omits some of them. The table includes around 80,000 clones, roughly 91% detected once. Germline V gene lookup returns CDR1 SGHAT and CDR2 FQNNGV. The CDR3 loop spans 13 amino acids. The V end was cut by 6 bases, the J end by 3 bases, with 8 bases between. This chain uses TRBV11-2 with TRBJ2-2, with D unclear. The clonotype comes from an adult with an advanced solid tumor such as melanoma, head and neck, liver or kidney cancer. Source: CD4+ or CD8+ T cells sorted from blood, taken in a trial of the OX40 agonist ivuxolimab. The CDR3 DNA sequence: TGTGCCAGCAGTACCTCGGACACCGGGGAGCTGTTTTTT. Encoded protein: CASSTSDTGELFF.